Listed below are T cell receptor beta chains from one sample, sequenced in a study of cytomegalovirus exposure and HLA in healthy donors. TCRdb's table, derived via immunoSEQ multiplex PCR, lists solely in-frame clones and lacks some. The sample has 170,000 or so clones, over 75% seen once; the top ten hold more than 2%. Sequencing was carried out using PBMCs. These receptor sequences come from a man in his sixties in good health and CMV-seronegative. The CDR3 runs from the conserved cysteine through the conserved F or W. The order of the fields is V gene, clone size, J gene, D gene, CDR3 protein, CDR3 DNA. The D gene is left open where the match is weak. Size is stated for part of the rows, as once, few or many counts, or as a class when the clone is expanded.

TRBV30	NA	TRBJ1-4	NA	CAWSVQGPEKLFF	TGTGCCTGGAGTGTACAGGGACCCGAAAAACTGTTTTTT
TRBV6-1	NA	TRBJ1-5	NA	CASRSVGGGGQPQHF	TGTGCCAGCAGGTCTGTCGGGGGGGGAGGTCAGCCCCAGCATTTT
TRBV27	NA	TRBJ2-3	NA	CASRGSAGTQYF	TGTGCCAGCAGGGGGTCGGCGGGTACGCAGTATTTT
TRBV2	NA	TRBJ2-1	TRBD1	CASRGGRGQELF	TGTGCCAGCAGGGGTGGCAGGGGGCAAGAGCTCTTC
TRBV18	NA	TRBJ2-2	TRBD2	CASSSTSGSDTGELFF	TGTGCCAGCTCATCGACTAGCGGGAGTGACACCGGGGAGCTGTTTTTT
TRBV6-1	NA	TRBJ2-7	TRBD2	CASSGAGLNSYEQYF	TGTGCCAGCAGCGGAGCGGGGCTTAACTCCTACGAGCAGTACTTC
TRBV9	NA	TRBJ1-3	NA	CASSVAGGAGNTIYF	TGTGCCAGCAGCGTAGCGGGGGGCGCTGGAAACACCATATATTTT
TRBV29-1	NA	TRBJ1-2	TRBD1	CSVEDRLGVYGYTF	TGCAGCGTTGAGGACAGGTTAGGGGTCTATGGCTACACCTTC
TRBV29-1	NA	TRBJ1-1	NA	CSVEDSLNTEAFF	TGCAGCGTTGAGGACAGCCTGAACACTGAAGCTTTCTTT
TRBV10-1	NA	TRBJ2-2	TRBD2	CASSVGLAGAQITGELFF	TGCGCCAGCAGCGTTGGACTAGCGGGGGCCCAAATTACCGGGGAGCTGTTTTTT
TRBV4-3	few	TRBJ1-3	NA	CASSQDRGSDEPYSGNTIYF	TGCGCCAGCAGCCAAGATCGAGGCAGCGACGAGCCGTACTCTGGAAACACCATATATTTT
TRBV5-4	NA	TRBJ2-3	TRBD1	CASSSGQRTDTQYF	TGTGCCAGCAGCTCGGGACAGCGGACAGATACGCAGTATTTT
TRBV6-5	once	TRBJ2-5	NA	CASSYSLASETQYF	TGTGCCAGCAGTTACTCTCTAGCTTCGGAGACCCAGTACTTC
TRBV13	few	TRBJ2-3	TRBD1	CASSPSGGRTDTQYF	TGTGCCAGCAGCCCATCAGGGGGACGCACAGATACGCAGTATTTT
TRBV7-9	NA	TRBJ1-2	NA	CASSLGGIDYGYTF	TGTGCCAGCAGCCTGGGGGGGATCGACTATGGCTACACCTTC
TRBV29-1	NA	TRBJ1-2	TRBD1	CSVFVGQKDGYTF	TGCAGCGTCTTCGTGGGACAGAAGGATGGCTACACCTTC
TRBV18	once	TRBJ1-5	TRBD1	CASSRDRGLDQPQNF	TGTGCCAGCTCACGAGACAGGGGGTTGGATCAGCCCCAGAATTTT
TRBV9	NA	TRBJ2-2	NA	CASSWRRDKAGELFF	TGTGCCAGCAGCTGGAGGCGGGATAAGGCCGGGGAGCTGTTTTTT
TRBV5-4	NA	TRBJ1-1	TRBD1	CASSWGQDTEAFF	TGTGCCAGCAGCTGGGGACAGGACACTGAAGCTTTCTTT
TRBV28	NA	TRBJ2-7	TRBD2	CASSPFPAGGPLEQYF	TGTGCCAGCAGCCCTTTCCCAGCGGGAGGGCCTCTCGAGCAGTACTTC
TRBV30	NA	TRBJ2-3	NA	CAWTAGTDTQYF	TGTGCCTGGACAGCGGGCACAGATACGCAGTATTTT
TRBV5-1	NA	TRBJ2-1	TRBD2	CASSLAEVGGLANNEQFF	TGCGCCAGCAGCTTGGCCGAGGTGGGAGGACTAGCGAACAATGAGCAGTTCTTC
TRBV5-6	NA	TRBJ2-1	NA	CASSLGRLGSHLNNEQFF	TGTGCCAGCAGCCTGGGAAGACTTGGCAGCCACCTAAATAATGAGCAGTTCTTC
TRBV18	once	TRBJ2-3	TRBD2	CAGSPWTSGGTDTQYF	TGTGCCGGCTCACCTTGGACTAGCGGGGGCACAGATACGCAGTATTTT
TRBV5-4	few	TRBJ2-7	NA	CASSLERPGEQYF	TGTGCCAGCAGCTTGGAGAGACCGGGCGAGCAGTACTTC
TRBV28	NA	TRBJ2-5	TRBD2	CASNTGGETQYF	TGTGCCAGCAATACGGGGGGGGAGACCCAGTACTTC
TRBV27	NA	TRBJ1-5	TRBD1	CASSSRGAGNQPQHF	TGTGCCAGCAGTTCCAGGGGGGCAGGCAATCAGCCCCAGCATTTT
TRBV9	NA	TRBJ2-2	NA	CASTVPPTGGELFF	TGTGCCAGCACCGTTCCCCCCACGGGCGGGGAGCTGTTTTTT
TRBV6-5	NA	TRBJ1-1	TRBD1	CASRKPGQAEAFF	TGTGCCAGCAGGAAACCTGGACAGGCTGAAGCTTTCTTT
TRBV30	NA	TRBJ1-1	TRBD1	CAWQTGGEAFF	TGTGCCTGGCAGACAGGGGGTGAAGCTTTCTTT
TRBV6-6	NA	TRBJ2-4	NA	CASSPSREVFQYF	TGTGCCAGCAGTCCATCCAGGGAGGTGTTTCAGTACTTC
TRBV6-5	NA	TRBJ1-1	TRBD1	CATQGGTEAFF	TGTGCCACCCAGGGGGGCACTGAAGCTTTCTTT
TRBV29-1	NA	TRBJ2-7	NA	CSVIGWGPGRYEQYF	TGCAGCGTTATCGGTTGGGGCCCTGGCCGCTACGAGCAGTACTTC
TRBV28	once	TRBJ1-1	TRBD1	CATDPQGAKPEAFF	TGTGCCACCGACCCACAGGGGGCAAAACCTGAAGCTTTCTTT
TRBV5-4	NA	TRBJ2-3	NA	CASSLEGDYSTDTQYF	TGTGCCAGCAGCTTGGAGGGGGACTACAGCACAGATACGCAGTATTTT
TRBV11-2	NA	TRBJ1-4	TRBD1	CASSLGDSRSEKLFF	TGTGCCAGCAGCTTGGGGGACAGCCGAAGTGAAAAACTGTTTTTT
TRBV25-1	NA	TRBJ2-3	TRBD1	CASSTQNRGQVADTQYF	TGTGCCAGCAGTACCCAAAACAGGGGGCAGGTGGCAGATACGCAGTATTTT
TRBV6-1	NA	TRBJ1-5	NA	CASSVQGVQPQNF	TGTGCCAGCAGCGTCCAAGGAGTGCAGCCCCAGAATTTT
TRBV7-2	NA	TRBJ2-6	NA	CASSLARPGGANVLTF	TGTGCCAGCAGCTTGGCTCGTCCAGGGGGGGCCAACGTCCTGACTTTC
TRBV2	NA	TRBJ1-1	TRBD1	CASSERAGGLEAFF	TGTGCCAGCAGTGAAAGGGCAGGGGGGCTTGAAGCTTTCTTT
TRBV18	NA	TRBJ2-7	NA	CASSQSYEQYF	TGTGCCAGCTCACAATCTTACGAGCAGTACTTC
TRBV2	NA	TRBJ1-1	TRBD1	CASSAQGVNTEAFF	TGTGCCAGCAGTGCACAGGGGGTGAACACTGAAGCTTTCTTT
TRBV5-4	NA	TRBJ1-6	NA	CASSPEGATNSPLHF	TGTGCCAGCAGCCCCGAAGGGGCTACTAATTCACCCCTCCACTTT
TRBV2	NA	TRBJ2-5	TRBD2	CASSEALRTSGSQETQYF	TGTGCCAGCAGTGAAGCGCTTCGGACTAGCGGGAGTCAAGAGACCCAGTACTTC
TRBV5-1	few	TRBJ1-5	NA	CASSVRGGSQPQHF	TGCGCCAGCAGCGTCAGAGGGGGTTCTCAGCCCCAGCATTTT
TRBV5-1	NA	TRBJ2-2	TRBD1	CASSLTGVGTGELFF	TGCGCCAGCAGCCTGACAGGGGTCGGGACCGGGGAGCTGTTTTTT
TRBV30	NA	TRBJ2-7	TRBD2	CAWSGGSGRARYEQYF	TGTGCCTGGAGTGGCGGTAGCGGGAGGGCGAGGTATGAGCAGTACTTC
TRBV6-5	NA	TRBJ1-3	NA	CASKTAGFENTIYF	TGTGCCAGCAAGACCGCGGGGTTTGAAAACACCATATATTTT
TRBV15	few	TRBJ1-1	TRBD1	CATSRNRGLGTGEAFF	TGTGCCACCAGCAGAAACAGGGGGCTCGGCACGGGAGAAGCTTTCTTT
TRBV5-1	NA	TRBJ2-5	NA	CASSYGSGGETQYF	TGCGCCAGCTCTTATGGGAGCGGAGGAGAGACCCAGTACTTC
TRBV6-5	many	TRBJ2-2	TRBD2	CASSERGFTGELFF	TGTGCCAGCAGTGAGCGGGGGTTTACCGGGGAGCTGTTTTTT
TRBV6-5	NA	TRBJ1-3	NA	CASRLGSSAGNTIYF	TGTGCCAGCAGACTAGGTTCCAGTGCTGGAAACACCATATATTTT
TRBV2	NA	TRBJ1-1	TRBD1	CASSEAGTVSRVFF	TGTGCCAGCAGTGAAGCGGGGACAGTTAGCCGAGTTTTCTTT
TRBV10-2	few	TRBJ2-7	TRBD2	CASSESGGPSGGEQYF	TGCGCCAGCAGTGAGAGCGGGGGCCCCTCGGGTGGGGAGCAGTACTTC